The clone carrying this T cell receptor beta chain was counted ten times or more. Its specificity is not known. The CDR3 is 12 amino acids. With 6 bases clipped from V and 7 bases from J, the junction kept 5 bases outside the gene matches. Germline CDR1 reads MNHNS; CDR2 reads SASEGT. The TCR beta CDR3 regions underwent amplification from RNA transcripts. A first-round RT-PCR used HTBI primers, followed by a second-round multiplex PCR. One entry per CDR3 protein, called by TCRdb with MiXCR from the multiplex PCR reads. The data hold hundreds of thousands of distinct CDR3 sequences, with around a fifth observed a single time. These data come from a study of Graves' ophthalmopathy and Graves' hyperthyroidism. Points from the study as a whole: The model predicted ophthalmopathy progression with roughly 70% sensitivity and around 72% specificity.

The clonotype comes from a woman in her late teens or twenties with stable Graves' hyperthyroidism. The rearrangement uses TRBV6-1 and TRBJ1-1; 7 positions agree with TRBD1. Sequencing input: peripheral blood. The CDR3 reads CASSRGGFEAFF. The CDR3 bases are TGTGCCAGCAGCCGAGGGGGCTTTGAAGCTTTCTTT.